The source of this T cell receptor beta chain is a study of radiotherapy plus CTLA-4 blockade in lung cancer (dated 2018 in TCRdb). Notes on the research overall: Among the enrolled patients, about 20% had an objective response, and roughly 30% reached disease control. General findings and caveats noted by the study authors: TCR clones derived from tumors expanded in peripheral blood after treatment with radiotherapy and ipilimumab. The strongest predictors of response were reported to be early dynamic shifts in blood T cell clones along with a rise in serum interferon-beta following radiation.

The library relied on the immunoSEQ multiplex PCR assay. What TCRdb holds here is the immuneACCESS table cut down to in-frame rearrangements. Part of the clones is not present; checked against another copy, under half of the missing clones reflect an unresolved V gene, and the others are unexplained. Across this sample there are about 98,000 clones, with around 83% seen only once. Around 3.5% of the sample is held by the ten biggest clonotypes. The CDR3 measures 17 amino acids from cysteine to phenylalanine. The kept DNA is CDR3 alone, 51 bases in frame from the first base. Trimming accounts for 4 bases at V and 1 base at J, while the number of junction bases matched to no gene is 7. Looking up the germline V gene (reference sequence) yields CDR1 LNHDA and CDR2 SQIVND. In this study, focal radiation therapy paired with CTLA-4 blockade (ipilimumab) was tested in patients who had chemo-refractory metastatic non-small-cell lung cancer.

Details on this clone: Its antigen remains unidentified. No base quality values were provided; no much bigger clone lies one nucleotide off.

This chain joins TRBV19 to TRBJ2-1, with TRBD2 matching 10 junction bases. The source is a human donor with non-small cell lung cancer who had a partial response to radiotherapy plus ipilimumab. The sample in question was peripheral blood, obtained from a patient treated with radiotherapy plus ipilimumab. The DNA is TGTGCCAGTAGTACCCAACGGGGACTAGCGTCCTACAATGAGCAGTTCTTC. Translation gives CASSTQRGLASYNEQFF. With the rest looked up from the reference TRBV19 and TRBJ2-1 genes rather than sequenced, the full variable domain is DGGITQSPKYLFRKEGQNVTLSCEQNLNHDAMYWYRQDPGQGLRLIYYSQIVNDFQKGDIAEGYSVSREKKESFPLTVTSAQKNPTAFYLCASSTQRGLASYNEQFFGPGTRLTVL.